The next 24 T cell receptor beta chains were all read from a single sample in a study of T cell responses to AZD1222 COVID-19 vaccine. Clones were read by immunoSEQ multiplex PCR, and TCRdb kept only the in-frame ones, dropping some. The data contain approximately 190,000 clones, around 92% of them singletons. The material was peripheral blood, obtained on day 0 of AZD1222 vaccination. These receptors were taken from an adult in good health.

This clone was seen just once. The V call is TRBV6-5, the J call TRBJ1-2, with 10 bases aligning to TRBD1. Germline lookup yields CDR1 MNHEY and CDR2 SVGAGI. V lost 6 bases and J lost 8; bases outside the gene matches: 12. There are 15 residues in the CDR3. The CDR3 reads CASRSSAGTGDGYTF. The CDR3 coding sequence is TGTGCCAGCAGATCGAGCGCCGGGACAGGGGACGGCTACACCTTC.

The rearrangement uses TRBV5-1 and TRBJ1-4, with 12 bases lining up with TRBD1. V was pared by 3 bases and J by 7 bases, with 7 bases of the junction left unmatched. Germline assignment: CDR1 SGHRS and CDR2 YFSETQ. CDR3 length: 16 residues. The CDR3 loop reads CASSYGTGGAGEKLFF. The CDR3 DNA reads TGCGCCAGCAGCTATGGGACAGGGGGCGCCGGTGAAAAACTGTTTTTT.

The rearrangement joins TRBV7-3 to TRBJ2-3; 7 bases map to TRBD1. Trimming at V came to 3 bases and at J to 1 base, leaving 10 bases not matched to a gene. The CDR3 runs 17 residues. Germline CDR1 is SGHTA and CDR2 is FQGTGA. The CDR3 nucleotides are TGTGCCAGCAGCTTGCCGGGACAGTCTCGGGGCACAGATACGCAGTATTTT. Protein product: CASSLPGQSRGTDTQYF.

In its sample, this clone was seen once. The CDR3 DNA sequence: TGTGCCAGTAGTATAGACACACTAAATGAAAAACTGTTTTTT. It yields the protein CASSIDTLNEKLFF. The chain is built from TRBV19 and TRBJ1-4; D gene ambiguous. This CDR3 contains 14 residues. CDR1 is LNHDA, CDR2 SQIVND, per germline (reference sequence). Between the trimmed V and J ends, which lost 0 bases and 5 bases, there was a span of 7 bases.

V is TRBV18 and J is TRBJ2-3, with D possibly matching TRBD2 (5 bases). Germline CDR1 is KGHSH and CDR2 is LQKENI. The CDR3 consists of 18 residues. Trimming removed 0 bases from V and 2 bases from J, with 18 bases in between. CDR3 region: CASSPPAGSPLSTDTQYF. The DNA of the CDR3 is TGTGCCAGCTCACCACCGGCGGGCTCCCCCCTGTCCACAGATACGCAGTATTTT.

The CDR3 protein is CASSPGTGMGNEQFF. The CDR3 nucleotides read TGTGCCAGCAGTCCAGGGACAGGGATGGGCAATGAGCAGTTCTTC. The chain links TRBV7-7 to TRBJ2-1, with 9 bases fitting TRBD1. Germline CDR1 is SSHAT and CDR2 is FNYEAQ (reference sequence). The length of the CDR3 is 15 residues. V shed 6 bases and J 6 bases; nucleotides not matched to a gene: 9.

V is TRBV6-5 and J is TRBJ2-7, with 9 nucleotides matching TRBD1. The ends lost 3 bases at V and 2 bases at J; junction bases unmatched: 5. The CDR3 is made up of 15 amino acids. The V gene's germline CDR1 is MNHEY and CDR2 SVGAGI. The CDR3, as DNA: TGTGCCAGCAGTTATCGAGACAGGGGGACCTACGAGCAGTACTTC. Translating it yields CASSYRDRGTYEQYF.

The CDR3 loop reads CASSSSPDRANTGELFF. The CDR3 nucleotides are TGTGCCAGCAGCTCCAGCCCGGACAGGGCGAACACCGGGGAGCTGTTTTTT. The rearrangement links TRBV7-8 to TRBJ2-2; 8 bases are shared with TRBD1. J lost 0 bases, V lost 4 bases, and 7 bases had no gene match. The CDR3 is made up of 17 amino acids. Germline lookup yields CDR1 SGHVS and CDR2 FQNEAQ.

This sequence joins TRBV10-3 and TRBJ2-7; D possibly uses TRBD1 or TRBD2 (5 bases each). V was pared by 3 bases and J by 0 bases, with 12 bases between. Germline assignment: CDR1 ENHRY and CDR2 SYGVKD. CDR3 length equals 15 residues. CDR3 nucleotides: TGTGCCATCAGTGATTCTAGAGGGGACTCCTACGAGCAGTACTTC. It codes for CAISDSRGDSYEQYF.

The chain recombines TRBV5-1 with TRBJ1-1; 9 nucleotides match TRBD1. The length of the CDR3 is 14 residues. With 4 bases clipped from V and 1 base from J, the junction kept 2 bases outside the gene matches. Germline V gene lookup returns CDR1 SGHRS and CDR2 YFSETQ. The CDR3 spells CASSTGQGNTEAFF. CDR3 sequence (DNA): TGCGCCAGCAGCACGGGACAGGGGAACACTGAAGCTTTCTTT.

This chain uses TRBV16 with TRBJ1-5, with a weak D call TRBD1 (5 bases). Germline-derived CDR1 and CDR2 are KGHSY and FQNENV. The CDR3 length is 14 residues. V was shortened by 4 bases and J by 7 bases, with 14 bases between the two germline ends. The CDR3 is CASSPRGGEQPQHF. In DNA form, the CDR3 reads TGTGCCAGCAGCCCACGCGGGGGTGAGCAGCCCCAGCATTTT.

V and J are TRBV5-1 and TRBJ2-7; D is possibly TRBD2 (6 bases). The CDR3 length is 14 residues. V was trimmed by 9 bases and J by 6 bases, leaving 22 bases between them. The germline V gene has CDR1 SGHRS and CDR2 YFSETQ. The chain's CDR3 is CATGPGQEGSEQYF. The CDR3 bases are TGCGCCACGGGGCCCGGGCAGGAGGGCTCCGAGCAGTACTTC.

In DNA form, the CDR3 reads TGTGCCAGTAGTAACAAGGGGGGACAGCTAACCTACGAGCAGTACTTC. Its protein is CASSNKGGQLTYEQYF. The chain couples TRBV19 to TRBJ2-7, with D perhaps matching TRBD1 (7 bases). The V and J ends lost 4 bases and 2 bases respectively, with 18 bases between them. The CDR3 contains 16 residues. The germline gives CDR1 LNHDA, CDR2 SQIVND (reference sequence). Together with reference TRBV19 and TRBJ2-7, the CDR3 gives the full variable domain: DGGITQSPKYLFRKEGQNVTLSCEQNLNHDAMYWYRQDPGQGLRLIYYSQIVNDFQKGDIAEGYSVSREKKESFPLTVTSAQKNPTAFYLCASSNKGGQLTYEQYFGPGTRLTVT.

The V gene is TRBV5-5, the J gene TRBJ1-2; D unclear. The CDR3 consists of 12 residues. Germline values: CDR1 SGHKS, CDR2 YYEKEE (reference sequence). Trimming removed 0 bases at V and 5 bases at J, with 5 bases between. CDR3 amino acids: CASSLVAYGYTF. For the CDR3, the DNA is TGTGCCAGCAGCTTGGTGGCGTATGGCTACACCTTC.

CDR3: CASSRQHSNQPQHF. DNA of the CDR3: TGTGCCAGCAGCCGACAGCATAGCAATCAGCCCCAGCATTTT. V usage is TRBV27 and J usage is TRBJ1-5; D perhaps matches TRBD1 (5 bases). Per germline, CDR1 MNHEY and CDR2 SMNVEV (reference sequence). CDR3 size: 14 residues. Between the trimmed V and J ends, which lost 6 bases and 0 bases, there was a span of 9 bases.

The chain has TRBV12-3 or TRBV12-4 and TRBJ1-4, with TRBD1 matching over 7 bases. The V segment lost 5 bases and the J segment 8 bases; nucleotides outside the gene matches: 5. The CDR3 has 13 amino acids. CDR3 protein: CASSNRGQEKLFF. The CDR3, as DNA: TGTGCCAGCAGTAACAGGGGTCAGGAAAAACTGTTTTTT.

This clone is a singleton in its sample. The CDR3 region has the DNA TGCGCCAGCAGCTTGGGGGGTAGTGATGTGCAGCCCCAGCATTTT. Its translation: CASSLGGSDVQPQHF. The gene calls are TRBV5-1 and TRBJ1-5; no clear D gene. Germline V gene lookup returns CDR1 SGHRS and CDR2 YFSETQ. The CDR3 contains 15 residues. V shed 0 bases and J shed 7 bases, with 14 bases lying between them.

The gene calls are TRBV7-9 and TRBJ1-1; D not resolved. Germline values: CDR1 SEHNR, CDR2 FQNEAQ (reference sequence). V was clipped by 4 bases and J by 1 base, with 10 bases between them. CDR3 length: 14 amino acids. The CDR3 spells CASSSTYPNTEAFF. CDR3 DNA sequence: TGTGCCAGCAGCTCAACCTATCCGAACACTGAAGCTTTCTTT.

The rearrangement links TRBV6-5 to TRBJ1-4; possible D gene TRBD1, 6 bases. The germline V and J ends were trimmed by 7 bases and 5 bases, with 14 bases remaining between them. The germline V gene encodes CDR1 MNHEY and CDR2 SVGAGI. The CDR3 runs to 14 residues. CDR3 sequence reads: CASTMPQGNEKLFF. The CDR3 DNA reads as TGTGCCAGCACCATGCCGCAGGGGAATGAAAAACTGTTTTTT.

The DNA of the CDR3 is TGTGCCAGCAGCCAAGATTGGGGACCGGGTACGCAGTATTTT. Amino acid sequence: CASSQDWGPGTQYF. J is TRBJ2-3 and V is TRBV3-1 (or the pseudogene TRBV3-2); D may correspond to TRBD1 or TRBD2 (5 bases each). Germline CDR1 and CDR2: LGHDT and YNNKEL (reference sequence). The CDR3 extends over 14 amino acids. Trimming removed 0 bases at V and 8 bases at J, with 12 bases between.

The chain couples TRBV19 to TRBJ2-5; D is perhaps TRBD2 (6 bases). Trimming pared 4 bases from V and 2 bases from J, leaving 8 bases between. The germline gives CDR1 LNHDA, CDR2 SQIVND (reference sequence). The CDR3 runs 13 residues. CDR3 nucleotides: TGTGCCAGTAGTAGGGACTTTCAAGAGACCCAGTACTTC. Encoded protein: CASSRDFQETQYF.

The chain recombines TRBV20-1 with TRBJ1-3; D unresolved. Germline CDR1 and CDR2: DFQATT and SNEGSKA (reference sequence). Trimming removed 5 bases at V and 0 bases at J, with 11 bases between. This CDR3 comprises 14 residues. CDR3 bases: TGCAGTGCTGGTGATTATGTCTCTGGAAACACCATATATTTT. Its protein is CSAGDYVSGNTIYF.

The CDR3 reads CASSLRRDRGIYNEQFF. The CDR3 DNA is TGTGCCAGCAGCTTGAGGAGGGACAGGGGGATCTACAATGAGCAGTTCTTC. The rearrangement links TRBV7-8 to TRBJ2-1, with 11 bases that match TRBD1. The CDR3 spans 17 residues. Per germline, CDR1 SGHVS and CDR2 FQNEAQ. Trimming at V came to 3 bases and at J to 3 bases, leaving 7 bases not matched to a gene.

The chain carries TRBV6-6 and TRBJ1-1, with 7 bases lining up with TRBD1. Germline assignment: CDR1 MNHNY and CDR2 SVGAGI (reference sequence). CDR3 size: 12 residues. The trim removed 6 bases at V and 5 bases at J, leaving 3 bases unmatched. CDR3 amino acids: CASRYRGTEAFF. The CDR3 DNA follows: TGTGCCAGCAGGTACAGGGGAACTGAAGCTTTCTTT.